Following are 8 T cell receptor beta chains from one sample sequenced in a study of blood T cell repertoires in COVID-19. The repertoire was sequenced with immunoSEQ multiplex PCR; TCRdb's copy has only in-frame clones and lacks some. This sample has about 170,000 clones; roughly 86% occur once, and the top ten carry under 0.65%. The sample was peripheral blood. Receptor source: a man in his sixties with COVID-19, enrolled during active disease.

The rearrangement joins TRBV6-1 to TRBJ1-1; D is possibly TRBD1 (6 bases). The CDR3 extends over 15 amino acids. The V gene's germline CDR1 is MNHNS and CDR2 SASEGT. Deletions cut 3 bases from V and 1 base from J, with 12 bases between. CDR3 amino acids: CASSEDRTANTEAFF. CDR3 nucleotide sequence: TGTGCCAGCAGTGAGGACCGGACAGCGAACACTGAAGCTTTCTTT.

The J gene is TRBJ1-2, the V gene TRBV19; D not certain. V was trimmed by 2 bases and J by 7 bases, leaving 11 bases between them. CDR1 is LNHDA, CDR2 SQIVND, per germline (reference sequence). The CDR3 is 13 amino acids. CDR3 residues: CASSILSSSGYTF. In DNA, the CDR3 is TGTGCCAGTAGTATATTATCCAGTTCTGGCTACACCTTC. The entire variable domain, with the rest obtained from reference TRBV19 and TRBJ1-2, is as follows: DGGITQSPKYLFRKEGQNVTLSCEQNLNHDAMYWYRQDPGQGLRLIYYSQIVNDFQKGDIAEGYSVSREKKESFPLTVTSAQKNPTAFYLCASSILSSSGYTFGSGTRLTVV.

The V and J genes are TRBV15 and TRBJ1-2, with D maybe TRBD1 (5 bases). The V end lost 0 bases, the J end lost 4 bases, and 12 bases lay between the germline ends. The germline CDR1 and CDR2 sequences are LNHNV and YYDKDF (reference sequence). This CDR3 comprises 15 residues. For the CDR3, the DNA is TGTGCCACCAGCAGAGATCGGAAACAGGCCTATGGCTACACCTTC. Its translation: CATSRDRKQAYGYTF.

This clone has just one count. The chain links TRBV21-1 to TRBJ1-1. TRBV21-1 corresponds to a pseudogene. This CDR3 spans 16 amino acids. DNA for the CDR3: TGTGCCAGCAGCACGTGCGGCGGGGGGGCGAACACTGAAGCTTTCTTT. Translated, it gives CASSTCGGGANTEAFF.

The J gene is TRBJ2-1, the V gene TRBV7-9, with 11 bases fitting TRBD1. The CDR3 loop spans 16 amino acids. After removal of 5 bases from V and 3 bases from J, the junction contained 6 bases not matched to a gene. Per germline, CDR1 SEHNR and CDR2 FQNEAQ (reference sequence). CDR3 sequence: CASSAPGTGGYNEQFF. The CDR3 DNA is TGTGCCAGCAGCGCACCCGGGACAGGGGGCTACAATGAGCAGTTCTTC.

The rearrangement links TRBV28 to TRBJ1-3; maybe TRBD1 (5 bases). Trimming stripped 4 bases from V and 1 base from J, with 8 bases between. The CDR3 extends over 14 amino acids. Germline V gene lookup returns CDR1 MDHEN and CDR2 SYDVKM. In nucleotides, the CDR3 is TGTGCCAGCAGTTCAGCAGGGTCTGGAAACACCATATATTTT. Protein product: CASSSAGSGNTIYF.

V gene TRBV3-1 (or the pseudogene TRBV3-2) combines with J gene TRBJ2-3, with TRBD2 matching 11 bases. Germline V lookup: CDR1 LGHDT, CDR2 YNNKEL (reference sequence). The CDR3 length is 16 residues. The V and J ends lost 1 base and 5 bases, in that order; junction bases with no gene match: 5. The CDR3 spells CASSQGSGGAVDTQYF. In DNA form, the CDR3 reads TGTGCCAGCAGCCAAGGTAGCGGGGGGGCTGTAGATACGCAGTATTTT.

The chain couples TRBV10-3 to TRBJ2-1; TRBD1 matches 7 bases. J was trimmed by 4 bases and V by 9 bases; bases with no gene match: 6. The CDR3 is made up of 13 amino acids. Germline loops: CDR1 ENHRY, CDR2 SYGVKD. The CDR3 reads CAIRRDSYNEQFF. CDR3 sequence (DNA): TGTGCCATACGCCGGGACAGTTACAATGAGCAGTTCTTC.